This note documents a single TCR beta chain sequence. Its antigen is undetermined. This specimen belongs to a study of shared clonotypes between healthy human individuals. Using immunoSEQ multiplex PCR, the repertoire was profiled, and TCRdb retains in-frame clones only, with some absent. The sample consists of fewer than 3 million clones, 85% to 95% of them appearing once. Study-wide results and caveats: Sequencing depth was a factor that was expected to affect clonotype sharing among donors. Memory subsets generally showed lower estimated richness than naive subsets. Generation probability values for non-shared clonotypes were lower than those for clonotypes shared by all four donors.

The V end was cut by 0 bases, the J end by 0 bases, with 10 bases between. CDR3 length: 16 residues. Germline V CDR1 and CDR2: LGHNA, YSLEER. The sample taken for sequencing was naive CD4+ T cells from PBMCs. The sample's subset: CD45RA+ positively selected. The chain links TRBV4-3 to TRBJ2-3; D ambiguous. This TCR was recovered from a man aged 18 to 30 in good health. Some clones in this sample may be carry-over from other donors' samples. The CDR3 loop reads CASSQEVGLSTDTQYF. The CDR3 nucleotides are TGCGCCAGCAGCCAAGAGGTCGGGCTCAGCACAGATACGCAGTATTTT.